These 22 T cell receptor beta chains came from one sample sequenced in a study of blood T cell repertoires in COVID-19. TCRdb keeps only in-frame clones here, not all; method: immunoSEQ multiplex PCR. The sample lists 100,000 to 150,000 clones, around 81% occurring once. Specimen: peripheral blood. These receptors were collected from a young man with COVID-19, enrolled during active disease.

This CDR3 is CASSPGTGAGVYF. CDR3 DNA sequence: TGCGCCAGCAGCCCCGGGACAGGCGCGGGGGTGTATTTT. The gene calls are TRBV5-1 and TRBJ2-3; D perhaps matches TRBD1 (8 bases). This CDR3 has 13 residues. With 4 bases removed from V and 14 bases from J, the gap between germline ends came to 20 bases. From germline, CDR1 is SGHRS and CDR2 YFSETQ.

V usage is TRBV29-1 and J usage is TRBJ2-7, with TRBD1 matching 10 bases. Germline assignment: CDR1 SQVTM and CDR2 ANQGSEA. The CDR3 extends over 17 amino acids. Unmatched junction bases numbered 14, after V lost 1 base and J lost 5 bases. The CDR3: CSVEGGQGISLLDEQYF. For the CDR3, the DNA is TGCAGCGTTGAAGGGGGACAGGGGATATCCCTACTAGACGAGCAGTACTTC.

The CDR3 bases are TGTGCCAGCAGCTTAAGGGGATTTTCCCAAGAGACCCAGTACTTC. Encoded protein: CASSLRGFSQETQYF. The gene calls are TRBV13 and TRBJ2-5, with D possibly being TRBD1 (5 bases). Germline V gives CDR1 PRHDT, CDR2 FYEKMQ (reference sequence). CDR3 length equals 15 residues. V lost 2 bases, J lost 1 base, and 11 bases lay in between.

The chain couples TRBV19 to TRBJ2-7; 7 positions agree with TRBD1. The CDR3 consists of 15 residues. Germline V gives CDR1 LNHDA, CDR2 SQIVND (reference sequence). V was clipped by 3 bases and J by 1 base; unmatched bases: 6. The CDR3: CASSMVGTVSYEQYF. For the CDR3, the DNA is TGTGCCAGTAGTATGGTTGGGACAGTATCCTACGAGCAGTACTTC.

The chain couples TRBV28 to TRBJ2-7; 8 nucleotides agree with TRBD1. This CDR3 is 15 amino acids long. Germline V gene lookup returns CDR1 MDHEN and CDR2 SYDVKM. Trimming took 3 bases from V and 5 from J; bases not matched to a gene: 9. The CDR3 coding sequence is TGTGCCAGCAGTTTGGTTCAGGGGGCAGCGGACGAGCAGTACTTC. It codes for CASSLVQGAADEQYF.

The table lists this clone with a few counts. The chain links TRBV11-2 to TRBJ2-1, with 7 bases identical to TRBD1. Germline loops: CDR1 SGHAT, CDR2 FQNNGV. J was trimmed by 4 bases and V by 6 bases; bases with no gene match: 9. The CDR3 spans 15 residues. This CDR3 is CASRSLGGHYNEQFF. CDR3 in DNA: TGTGCCAGCAGGTCCCTAGGGGGCCATTACAATGAGCAGTTCTTC.

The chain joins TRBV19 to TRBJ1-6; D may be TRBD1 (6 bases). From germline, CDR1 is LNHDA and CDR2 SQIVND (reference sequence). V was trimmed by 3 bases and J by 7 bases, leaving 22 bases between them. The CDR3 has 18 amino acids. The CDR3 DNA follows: TGTGCCAGTAGTATTATTTTCCGGTCAGGGGCAACCAATTCACCCCTCCACTTT. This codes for CASSIIFRSGATNSPLHF.

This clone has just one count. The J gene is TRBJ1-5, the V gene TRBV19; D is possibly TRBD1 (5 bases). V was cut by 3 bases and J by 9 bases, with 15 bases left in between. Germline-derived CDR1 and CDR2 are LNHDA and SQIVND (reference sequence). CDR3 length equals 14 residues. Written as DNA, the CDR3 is TGTGCCAGTAGTATCCAAACGACAGCTTGGCCCCAGCATTTT. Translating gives CASSIQTTAWPQHF.

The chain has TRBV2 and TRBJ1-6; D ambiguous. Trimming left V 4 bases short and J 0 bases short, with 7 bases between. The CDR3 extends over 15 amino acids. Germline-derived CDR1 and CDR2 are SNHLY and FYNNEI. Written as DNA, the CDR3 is TGTGCCAGCAGTGTGTATAGCTCCTATAATTCACCCCTCCACTTT. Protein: CASSVYSSYNSPLHF.

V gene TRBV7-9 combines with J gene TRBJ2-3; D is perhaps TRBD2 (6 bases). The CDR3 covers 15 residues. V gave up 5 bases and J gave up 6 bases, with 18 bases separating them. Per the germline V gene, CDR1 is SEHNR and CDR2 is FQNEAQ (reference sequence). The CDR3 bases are TGTGCCAGCAGCCCCGCGGGGACCCGTCGGGATACGCAGTATTTT. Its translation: CASSPAGTRRDTQYF.

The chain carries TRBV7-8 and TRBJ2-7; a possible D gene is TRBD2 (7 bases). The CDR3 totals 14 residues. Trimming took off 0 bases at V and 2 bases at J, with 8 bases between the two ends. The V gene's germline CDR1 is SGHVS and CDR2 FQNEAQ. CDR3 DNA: TGTGCCAGCAGCTTAGCGGGGGGGCCCTACGAGCAGTACTTC. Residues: CASSLAGGPYEQYF.

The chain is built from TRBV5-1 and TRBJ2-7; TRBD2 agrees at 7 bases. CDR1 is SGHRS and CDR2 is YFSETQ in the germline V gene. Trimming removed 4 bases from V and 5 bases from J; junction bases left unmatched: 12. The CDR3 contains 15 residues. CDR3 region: CASSPWEGSRDEQYF. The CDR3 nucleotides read TGCGCCAGCAGCCCCTGGGAGGGTAGTAGAGACGAGCAGTACTTC.

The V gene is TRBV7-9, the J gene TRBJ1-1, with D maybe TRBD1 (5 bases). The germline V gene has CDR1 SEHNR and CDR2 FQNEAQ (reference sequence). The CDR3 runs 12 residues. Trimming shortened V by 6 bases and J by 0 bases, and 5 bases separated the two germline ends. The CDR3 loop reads CASRDMNTEAFF. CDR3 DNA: TGTGCCAGCAGGGACATGAACACTGAAGCTTTCTTT. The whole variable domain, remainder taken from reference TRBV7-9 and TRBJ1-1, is DTGVSQNPRHKITKRGQNVTFRCDPISEHNRLYWYRQTLGQGPEFLTYFQNEAQLEKSRLLSDRFSAERPKGSFSTLEIQRTEQGDSAMYLCASRDMNTEAFFGQGTRLTVV.

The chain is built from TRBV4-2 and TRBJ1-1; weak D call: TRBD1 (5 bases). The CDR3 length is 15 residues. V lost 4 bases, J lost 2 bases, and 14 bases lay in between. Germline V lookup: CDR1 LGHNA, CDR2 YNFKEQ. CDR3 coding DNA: TGTGCCAGCAGCCCTATCGGGACTGACAACACTGAAGCTTTCTTT. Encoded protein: CASSPIGTDNTEAFF.

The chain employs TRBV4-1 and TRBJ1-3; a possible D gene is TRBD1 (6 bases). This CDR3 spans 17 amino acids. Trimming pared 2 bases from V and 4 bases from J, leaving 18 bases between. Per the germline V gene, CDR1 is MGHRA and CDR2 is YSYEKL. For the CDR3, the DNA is TGCGCCAGCAGCCAAAGGACAGTCCTCTCTACGGGAAACACCATATATTTT. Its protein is CASSQRTVLSTGNTIYF.

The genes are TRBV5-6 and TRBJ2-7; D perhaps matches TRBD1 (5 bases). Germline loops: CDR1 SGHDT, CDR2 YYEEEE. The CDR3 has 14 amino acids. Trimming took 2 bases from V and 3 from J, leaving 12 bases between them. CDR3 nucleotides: TGTGCCAGCAGCTTATTCACAGGTCACTACGAGCAGTACTTC. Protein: CASSLFTGHYEQYF.

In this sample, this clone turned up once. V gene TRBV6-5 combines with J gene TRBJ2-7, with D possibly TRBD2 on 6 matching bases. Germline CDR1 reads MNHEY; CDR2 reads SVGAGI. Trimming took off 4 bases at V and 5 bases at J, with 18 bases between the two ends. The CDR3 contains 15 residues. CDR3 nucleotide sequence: TGTGCCAGCAGTTCTCCGGACGCGGGGAAAGACGAGCAGTACTTC. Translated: CASSSPDAGKDEQYF.

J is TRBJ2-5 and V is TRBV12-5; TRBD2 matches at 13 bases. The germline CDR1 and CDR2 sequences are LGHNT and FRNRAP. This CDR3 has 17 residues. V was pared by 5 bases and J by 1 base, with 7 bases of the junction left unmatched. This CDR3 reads CASGPLGLAGSQETQYF. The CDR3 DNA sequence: TGTGCTAGTGGTCCTCTGGGACTAGCGGGGTCCCAAGAGACCCAGTACTTC.

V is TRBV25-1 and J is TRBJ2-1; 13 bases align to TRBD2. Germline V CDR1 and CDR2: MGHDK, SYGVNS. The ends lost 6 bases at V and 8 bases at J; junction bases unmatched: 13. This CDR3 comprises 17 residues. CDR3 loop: CASSTGLAGIGQHEQFF. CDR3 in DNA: TGTGCCAGCAGCACGGGACTAGCGGGAATCGGACAACATGAGCAGTTCTTC.

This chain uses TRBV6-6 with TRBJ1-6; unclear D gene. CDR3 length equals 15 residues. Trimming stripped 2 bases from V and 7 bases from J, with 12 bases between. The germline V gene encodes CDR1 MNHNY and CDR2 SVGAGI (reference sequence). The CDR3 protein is CASSYEGEKNSPLHF. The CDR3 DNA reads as TGTGCCAGCAGTTACGAAGGAGAGAAGAATTCACCCCTCCACTTT.

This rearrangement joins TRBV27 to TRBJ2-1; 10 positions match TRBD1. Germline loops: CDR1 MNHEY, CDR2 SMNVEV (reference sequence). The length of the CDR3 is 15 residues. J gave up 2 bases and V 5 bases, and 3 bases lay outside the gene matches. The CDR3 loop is CASSAGTGAYNEQFF. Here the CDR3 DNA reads TGTGCCAGCAGTGCCGGGACAGGGGCCTACAATGAGCAGTTCTTC.

DNA for the CDR3: TGTGCCTGGAGTTGGGTCCGGGGAATGGGTGATTCACCCCTCCACTTT. Amino acids: CAWSWVRGMGDSPLHF. The rearrangement uses TRBV30 and TRBJ1-6; D unclear. Trimming removed 2 bases at V and 8 bases at J, with 19 bases between. Germline V gene data show CDR1 as GTSNPN and CDR2 as SVGIG (reference sequence). The CDR3 is 16 amino acids.